These T cell receptor beta chains were read from a single sample in a study of response to subunit inactivated influenza vaccine. TCRdb re-called the RT-PCR reads through MiXCR, storing one row per CDR3 protein. Of around 580,000 distinct CDR3 sequences listed, 12% are singletons. Sample: PBMCs from blood, taken on the day of vaccination. These receptors originate from a man in his forties or fifties who received an inactivated influenza vaccine. CDR3s include the opening cysteine and the closing phenylalanine or tryptophan. Each record gives: V gene, J gene, clone size, D gene, CDR3 DNA, CDR3 protein. The D gene is left open where the match is weak. Size tells how often a clone was seen (once, few, many) or the class of an expanded clone, and some rows leave it out.

>TRBV5-1|TRBJ2-2|few|TRBD1
TGCGCCAGCAGCTTGGCCGCGACAGGGGGCGTGAACACCGGGGAGCTGTTTTTT
CASSLAATGGVNTGELFF
>TRBV7-8|TRBJ1-3|NA|NA
TGTGCCAGCAGCTCCTTGGGGGGGAGGACAAACACCATATATTTT
CASSSLGGRTNTIYF
>TRBV7-2|TRBJ2-3|many|TRBD1
TGTGCCAGCAGGAGAGACAGGGGCACAGATACGCAGTATTTT
CASRRDRGTDTQYF
>TRBV6-2/TRBV6-3|TRBJ2-7|NA|TRBD2
TGTGCCAGCAGTTTCGGACTAGCGGGAGGGACCTCCTACGAGCAGTACTTC
CASSFGLAGGTSYEQYF
>TRBV29-1|TRBJ1-2|few|TRBD1
TGCAGCGTTTGGACAGGGGCCGTCAACTATGGCTACACCTTC
CSVWTGAVNYGYTF
>TRBV11-3|TRBJ1-5|NA|NA
TGTGCCAGCAGCCCGGCAAGGGGATGCAGCAATCAGCCCCAGCATTTT
CASSPARGCSNQPQHF
>TRBV24-1|TRBJ1-1|NA|TRBD1
TGTGCCACCGAGACAGGGCTCGGCGCTGAAGCTTTCTTT
CATETGLGAEAFF
>TRBV9|TRBJ1-2|NA|NA
TGTGCCAGCAGCGTTGGGACCGGGCCTACGGAAGGCTACACCTTC
CASSVGTGPTEGYTF
>TRBV6-2/TRBV6-3|TRBJ1-3|few|NA
TGTGCCAGCAGTTACGTTTGGTCTGGAAACACCATATATTTT
CASSYVWSGNTIYF
>TRBV27|TRBJ1-2|NA|TRBD1
TGTGCCAGCAGTTTGACAGGGGGGTGGTATGGCTACACCTTC
CASSLTGGWYGYTF
>TRBV29-1|TRBJ2-3|many|TRBD2
TGCAGCGTCGACACTAGCGGCCGGGGCACAGATACGCAGTATTTT
CSVDTSGRGTDTQYF
>TRBV4-2|TRBJ2-2|many|NA
TGTGCCAGCAGCCAGGCCACAGGCTTCGGGGAGCTGTTTTTT
CASSQATGFGELFF
>TRBV12-3/TRBV12-4|TRBJ2-3|many|NA
TGTGCCAGCAGTTTATTCACGGGCGGGATCAACATAGATACGCAGTATTTT
CASSLFTGGINIDTQYF
>TRBV5-1|TRBJ2-7|NA|TRBD1
TGCGCCAGCAGCCCCCGGGACAGGGACTCCTTAGAGCAGTACTTC
CASSPRDRDSLEQYF
>TRBV12-3/TRBV12-4|TRBJ1-1|many|TRBD1
TGTGCCAGCACTCCAGGGGGCACTGAAGCTTTCTTT
CASTPGGTEAFF
>TRBV7-8|TRBJ2-3|NA|NA
TGTGCCAGCAGCGCAGGGACTCTCCTATCATACGCTAGCACAGATACGCAGTATTTT
CASSAGTLLSYASTDTQYF
>TRBV5-1|TRBJ2-6|many|NA
TGCGCCAGCAGCTTGGAGGACACCTCCTCTGGGGCCAACGTCCTGACTTTC
CASSLEDTSSGANVLTF
>TRBV5-1|TRBJ2-3|few|NA
TGCGCCAGCAGCTCCCGGTTTCGGGACACAATCTTCGATACGCAGTATTTT
CASSSRFRDTIFDTQYF
>TRBV4-3|TRBJ2-6|NA|NA
TGCGCCAGCAGCCAAAAACTAACCCTACTTTTGTCTGGGGCCAACGTCCTGACTTTC
CASSQKLTLLLSGANVLTF
>TRBV11-2|TRBJ2-5|NA|NA
TGTGCCAGCAGCTTTACCATTCGGACCCAAGAGACCCAGTACTTC
CASSFTIRTQETQYF
>TRBV5-1|TRBJ1-1|few|TRBD1
TGCGCCAGCAAGGAAACGGGACAGGGGGCGTCTGAAGCTTTCTTT
CASKETGQGASEAFF
>TRBV28|TRBJ1-1|few|NA
TGTGCCAGCAGTCCGCGCCCAGGGCACACTGAAGCTTTCTTT
CASSPRPGHTEAFF
>TRBV6-2/TRBV6-3|TRBJ2-1|few|TRBD2
TGTGCCAGCAGCCAACCACTAGCGGGAGTGAGGAATGAGCAGTTCTTC
CASSQPLAGVRNEQFF
>TRBV19|TRBJ1-5|few|NA
TGTGCCAGTAGTATGGGCAGATCTTTCAATCAGCCCCAGCATTTT
CASSMGRSFNQPQHF
>TRBV7-8|TRBJ2-5|NA|NA
TGTGCCAGCAGCTTAGCGCTTCTAGCCCTCGCGGAGACCCAGTACTTC
CASSLALLALAETQYF
>TRBV7-9|TRBJ2-1|few|NA
TGTGCCAGCAGCTTAGCCTGGGCGCCCTACAATGAGCAGTTCTTC
CASSLAWAPYNEQFF
>TRBV3-1|TRBJ2-7|once|NA
TGTGCCAGCAGCCAATCGTATAGGGGGATGTACGAGCAGTACTTC
CASSQSYRGMYEQYF
>TRBV29-1|TRBJ1-2|few|NA
TGCAGCGCACGGAGGGCTTCTTCTAACTATGGCTACACCTTC
CSARRASSNYGYTF
>TRBV7-8|TRBJ2-1|few|TRBD2
TGTGCCAGCAGCTACCGTCCGGGACTAGGCTCCTACAATGAGCAGTTCTTC
CASSYRPGLGSYNEQFF
>TRBV6-5|TRBJ1-3|few|NA
TGTGCCAGCAGTTCAACAGGTTCGCGAAACACCATATATTTT
CASSSTGSRNTIYF
>TRBV7-9|TRBJ2-1|NA|TRBD1
TGTGCCAGCAGCTTACCCCTTGGGGACAGGGGATACAATGAGCAGTTCTTC
CASSLPLGDRGYNEQFF
>TRBV10-2|TRBJ2-2|many|NA
TGCGCCAGCAGTGAGACAGGGACCGGGGAGCTGTTTTTT
CASSETGTGELFF
>TRBV6-1|TRBJ1-2|NA|NA
TGTGCCAGCAGCCAGGTTGGGGGACTTAACTATGGCTACACCTTC
CASSQVGGLNYGYTF
>TRBV12-3/TRBV12-4|TRBJ1-2|NA|TRBD1
TGTGCCAGCAGTTTAGAGGGGACAGGAGTATATGGCTACACCTTC
CASSLEGTGVYGYTF
>TRBV28|TRBJ1-1|NA|NA
TGTGCCAGCAGTTTCGGAGGGGGTAGGCGCACTGAAGCTTTCTTT
CASSFGGGRRTEAFF
>TRBV7-9|TRBJ2-1|NA|NA
TGTGCCAGCAGCTTAGAAGGTCTGAGAGGAGGGAATGAGCAGTTCTTC
CASSLEGLRGGNEQFF
>TRBV12-3/TRBV12-4|TRBJ2-1|many|NA
TGTGCCAGCAGTTTAACGCGCATCTACAATGAGCAGTTCTTC
CASSLTRIYNEQFF
>TRBV20-1|TRBJ2-4|NA|TRBD2
TGCAGTGCTAGAGACGGGGGGGCCAAAAACATTCAGTACTTC
CSARDGGAKNIQYF
>TRBV20-1|TRBJ1-1|NA|NA
TGCAGTGCTAGTCGGGCAGGGGCCATGAACACTGAAGCTTTCTTT
CSASRAGAMNTEAFF
>TRBV25-1|TRBJ2-3|NA|NA
TGTGCCAGCAGAAGGGGATCGGGAACTAGCACAGATACGCAGTATTTT
CASRRGSGTSTDTQYF